This T cell receptor beta chain is drawn from a study of blood T cell repertoires in COVID-19. The trim removed 3 bases at V and 7 bases at J, leaving 3 bases unmatched. This CDR3 has 12 residues. CDR1 is SGDLS and CDR2 is YYNGEE in the germline V gene. The method was immunoSEQ multiplex PCR; TCRdb's version includes in-frame clones alone and lacks a portion of them. The sample includes about 140,000 clones, around 88% of them seen just once. The source is a woman aged 60-70 years with acute or convalescent COVID-19. The V gene is TRBV9, the J gene TRBJ2-7; 8 bases fit TRBD1. The sample comprised peripheral blood. CDR3 residues: CASSGQGREQYF. The CDR3 DNA sequence: TGTGCCAGCAGCGGACAGGGGAGGGAGCAGTACTTC.